This entry describes one TCR beta chain. This sample was included in a study of T cell repertoires in aging, cancer and after chemotherapy. TRB rearrangements spanning V, D and J were amplified using mixed TRB-A/B primers. Each CDR3 protein gets one entry after TCRdb re-called the multiplex PCR reads with MiXCR. Among approximately 8,600 distinct CDR3 sequences, around a quarter were seen once, and the ten largest hold 2.5% to 3.5%. The CDR3 spans 18 residues. V was cut by 4 bases and J by 0 bases, with 22 bases left in between. Germline CDR1 MDHEN, CDR2 SYDVKM. The template was genomic DNA from peripheral blood, not RNA.

The sample consisted of blood. The TCR originated in a human donor with a blood cancer. The chain links TRBV28 to TRBJ2-7; D is perhaps TRBD2 (6 bases). The CDR3 loop reads CASSYAIQWDLTSYEQYF. CDR3 bases: TGTGCCAGCAGTTACGCCATTCAATGGGACTTGACCTCCTACGAGCAGTACTTC.